This T cell receptor beta chain stems from a study of T cell changes during pregnancy in multiple sclerosis. This clone was recorded only once. In germline, CDR1 is PRHDT, CDR2 FYEKMQ (reference sequence). J was trimmed by 2 bases and V by 6 bases; bases with no gene match: 4. The CDR3 length is 13 residues. Only in-frame clones appear in the TCRdb table, and some are missing; sequencing was by immunoSEQ multiplex PCR. The table has about 73,000 clones, approximately 90% seen once; the top ten hold 2% to 2.5%. Sequenced material: peripheral blood, taken in the second trimester of pregnancy. This TCR was recovered from a female donor in good health, enrolled as a control in a pregnancy study. This chain joins TRBV13 and TRBJ2-7; the match to TRBD1 covers 7 bases. CDR3 DNA sequence: TGTGCCAGCAGTTCCGACAGGGCCTACGAGCAGTACTTC. Protein sequence: CASSSDRAYEQYF.